This entry lists 14 T cell receptor beta chains sequenced from one sample in a study of blood T cell repertoires in COVID-19. Only in-frame clones appear in the TCRdb table, and some are missing; sequencing was by immunoSEQ multiplex PCR. The repertoire holds about 300,000 clones, with roughly 89% as singletons. Sequencing was performed on PBMCs or T cells enriched from blood (not recorded which). The receptors derive from a woman in her forties or fifties who had been exposed to COVID-19.

This clone was seen once. The chain couples TRBV6-5 to TRBJ2-2, with 8 bases that match TRBD2. This CDR3 comprises 14 residues. From germline, CDR1 is MNHEY and CDR2 SVGAGI. V shed 4 bases and J 5 bases; nucleotides not matched to a gene: 3. In DNA, the CDR3 is TGTGCCAGCAGTTCACGCGGGGGGACCGGGGAGCTGTTTTTT. Its translation: CASSSRGGTGELFF.

The chain links TRBV11-2 to TRBJ2-7; TRBD1 matches at 7 bases. CDR1 is SGHAT, CDR2 FQNNGV, per germline. Losses at the gene ends were 2 bases for V and 2 bases for J; bases not matched to a gene: 15. The CDR3 extends over 18 amino acids. CDR3 region: CASSLHPPGQQQTYEQYF. DNA of the CDR3: TGTGCCAGCAGCTTACATCCCCCGGGACAGCAACAGACCTACGAGCAGTACTTC.

This chain links TRBV10-1 with TRBJ1-2; 9 nucleotides line up with TRBD1. The germline V gene encodes CDR1 WNHNN and CDR2 SYGVQD (reference sequence). The CDR3 totals 15 residues. The CDR3, as DNA: TGCGGTAGGGTAAGGGCTCAGGGACAGGGCTATGGCTACACCTTC. Translating gives CGRVRAQGQGYGYTF.

The chain has TRBV29-1 and TRBJ2-1; D remains unclear. The CDR3 is 14 residues long. V lost 3 bases to trimming and J lost 6 bases, with 15 bases between them. The germline V gene encodes CDR1 SQVTM and CDR2 ANQGSEA. The CDR3 nucleotides are TGCAGCGTTGATTTGGAGCGACCCTTCAATGAGCAGTTCTTC. It is translated as CSVDLERPFNEQFF.

The chain uses TRBV5-1 and TRBJ2-2; 11 bases match TRBD1. The V gene end was trimmed by 4 bases and the J gene end by 7 bases; junction bases not matched to a gene: 6. The CDR3 covers 15 residues. CDR1 SGHRS and CDR2 YFSETQ come from the germline V gene. The CDR3 coding sequence is TGCGCCAGCAGCCGGGACAGGGGGTATGGCGGGGAGCTGTTTTTT. Its protein is CASSRDRGYGGELFF.

The rearrangement links TRBV28 to TRBJ1-5; unclear D gene. This CDR3 is 16 amino acids long. Per germline, CDR1 MDHEN and CDR2 SYDVKM. The ends were cut back, 5 bases at V and 0 bases at J, with 14 bases in the middle. The CDR3 spells CASSGAGSYSNQPQHF. The CDR3 region has the DNA TGTGCCAGCAGTGGAGCTGGGAGTTATAGCAATCAGCCCCAGCATTTT. Drawing the rest from reference TRBV28 and TRBJ1-5, the complete variable domain is DVKVTQSSRYLVKRTGEKVFLECVQDMDHENMFWYRQDPGLGLRLIYFSYDVKMKEKGDIPEGYSVSREKKERFSLILESASTNQTSMYLCASSGAGSYSNQPQHFGDGTRLSIL.

The chain combines TRBV10-3 with TRBJ2-2; possibly TRBD1 for D (5 bases). The germline gives CDR1 ENHRY, CDR2 SYGVKD. Trimming took 5 bases from V and 0 from J, leaving 16 bases between them. The CDR3 extends over 17 amino acids. The CDR3 DNA is TGTGCCATCAGTTCTCGTGACAGCCTCGCGAACACCGGGGAGCTGTTTTTT. Amino acids: CAISSRDSLANTGELFF.

The chain carries TRBV13 and TRBJ2-3; 13 nucleotides agree with TRBD2. CDR3 length: 18 amino acids. V lost 0 bases to trimming and J lost 0 bases; unmatched junction nucleotides: 3. Looked up from germline, CDR1 is PRHDT and CDR2 is FYEKMQ (reference sequence). The CDR3 nucleotides are TGTGCCAGCAGCTTAGGGACTAGCGGGGGGTACAGCACAGATACGCAGTATTTT. It translates to CASSLGTSGGYSTDTQYF.

The V call is TRBV3-1 (or the pseudogene TRBV3-2), the J call TRBJ1-2; TRBD1 might be the D (5 bases). V gave up 1 base and J gave up 2 bases, with 11 bases separating them. The CDR3 consists of 15 residues. Germline CDR1 and CDR2: LGHDT and YNNKEL (reference sequence). The CDR3, as DNA: TGTGCCAGCAGCCAAGTTTACGGGGGAAACTATGGCTACACCTTC. Amino acid sequence: CASSQVYGGNYGYTF.

The chain uses TRBV6-1 and TRBJ1-6; no clear D gene. The CDR3 runs to 14 residues. V lost 3 bases, J lost 8 bases, and 11 bases lay in between. The germline V gene encodes CDR1 MNHNS and CDR2 SASEGT. This CDR3 is CASSEVQPYSPLHF. The CDR3 DNA reads as TGTGCCAGCAGTGAGGTACAGCCATATTCACCCCTCCACTTT.

The chain links TRBV4-2 to TRBJ1-2; D possibly corresponds to TRBD1 (6 bases). CDR1 LGHNA and CDR2 YNFKEQ come from the germline V gene. Trimming cost V 0 bases and J 7 bases, with 18 bases left between them. This CDR3 is built from 16 residues. The CDR3 nucleotides are TGTGCCAGCAGCCAAGATCCCATTGCGGGGGCGGGTGGCTACACCTTC. This translates into CASSQDPIAGAGGYTF.

The rearrangement joins TRBV7-8 to TRBJ2-2, with a possible D match to TRBD2 (6 bases). The CDR3 has 14 residues. V lost 1 base and J lost 6, with 9 bases in between. The germline gives CDR1 SGHVS, CDR2 FQNEAQ. CDR3 nucleotide sequence: TGTGCCAGCAGCTTAGAATCGGGGGCCGGGGAGCTGTTTTTT. Its protein is CASSLESGAGELFF.

This clone has just one count. V gene TRBV19 combines with J gene TRBJ2-1, with 12 nucleotides matching TRBD2. Germline CDR1 and CDR2: LNHDA and SQIVND (reference sequence). J was trimmed by 8 bases and V by 6 bases; bases with no gene match: 5. The CDR3 is 14 residues long. The CDR3 nucleotides read TGTGCCAGTAGATGGACTAGCGGGGTTCATGAGCAGTTCTTC. Residues: CASRWTSGVHEQFF.

This clone appeared a single time. This chain links TRBV3-1 (or the pseudogene TRBV3-2) with TRBJ2-2; 8 nucleotides align to TRBD1. This CDR3 has 13 amino acids. Germline V gives CDR1 LGHDT, CDR2 YNNKEL (reference sequence). V lost 5 bases to trimming and J lost 6 bases; unmatched junction nucleotides: 2. This chain's CDR3 is CASSLQGAGELFF. In nucleotides, the CDR3 is TGTGCCAGCAGCTTACAGGGGGCCGGGGAGCTGTTTTTT.